A selection of T cell receptor beta chains follows, all from one sample in a study of shared clonotypes between healthy human individuals. Clones were sequenced by immunoSEQ multiplex PCR, and TCRdb holds only the in-frame ones, with some missing. The profile covers 2.3 million or so clones, with 80% to 95% appearing a single time and 0.3% to 0.4% taken by the ten largest. The specimen sequenced was naive CD4+ T cells from PBMCs. Receptors were obtained from a man aged 18-30 years in good health. Some clones in this sample may be carry-over from other donors' samples. The CDR3 runs from the conserved cysteine through the conserved F or W.

V gene,J gene,CDR3 protein
TRBV7-9,TRBJ2-5,CASSLISSGGTQYF
TRBV7-9,TRBJ2-5,CASSAGTELTQYF
TRBV18,TRBJ2-7,CASSPNRDGNYEQYF
TRBV11-2,TRBJ2-1,CASSPARSGEQFF
TRBV16,TRBJ2-7,CASSQFRDSSYEQYF
TRBV7-2,TRBJ1-2,CASSLGKNYGYTF
TRBV4-1,TRBJ2-3,CASSPYASVSTDTQYF
TRBV7-3,TRBJ2-1,CASSPQTARQGYNEQFF
TRBV7-2,TRBJ1-1,CASSSPRPRSFF
TRBV27,TRBJ1-1,CASSLWPTRGAEAFF
TRBV5-1,TRBJ2-5,CASSLVPEKETQYF